This T cell receptor beta chain was identified during a study of response to subunit inactivated influenza vaccine (dated by TCRdb to the late 2010s). Broadly, across the study: To follow how T cells responded to a trivalent subunit inactivated influenza vaccine, the researchers relied on deep quantitative profiling of the T cell receptor repertoire.

The library was obtained by RT-PCR. The instrument given in TCRdb is Illumina HiSeq 2500. In TCRdb, the public reads were trimmed at Q25 with fastp and aligned with MiXCR, with productive beta chains retained. For every CDR3 protein sequence, its rows merge into one entry that carries the most common genes and DNA. Recorded for this sample are hundreds of thousands of distinct CDR3 sequences; approximately 14% of them occurred a single time. The top ten constitute roughly 6.4% of the sample. Sequences LGHDT (CDR1) and YNNKEL (CDR2) are obtained from the germline V gene (reference sequence). Trimming takes 7 bases off V and 0 bases off J; junction bases not matched to a gene: 12. CDR3 length: 17 amino acids, cysteine to phenylalanine. The read is trimmed to its CDR3 DNA, 51 bases read in frame from base 1. Broad study findings and their caveats: The authors suggested that each seasonal influenza vaccination may recruit only a limited number of new T cells.

A word on this clonotype: Which antigen it targets is not known. No much larger clonotype is one base removed from it; base qualities were not supplied.

The material was PBMCs from blood, obtained 14 to 15 days before vaccination. This clonotype was sampled from a man aged 50 to 60 who received an inactivated influenza vaccine. Donor details come from another sample of the same person, matched by shared clones. The receptor chain draws on TRBV3-1 and TRBJ2-7; TRBD1 agrees with 10 junctional bases. The nucleotide sequence is given as TGTGCCAGCACCCCCGGACAGGGGGATTCATTCTCCTACGAGCAGTACTTC. It specifies CASTPGQGDSFSYEQYF.